These T cell receptor beta chains were read from a single sample in a study of blood T cell repertoires in COVID-19. Repertoires were generated with immunoSEQ multiplex PCR, while TCRdb's copy carries only in-frame clones and drops some. The table shows about 380,000 clones, with 70% to 90% occurring only once. The sequenced sample consisted of PBMCs or T cells enriched from blood (not recorded which). The receptors were sampled from a woman aged 18-29 years who had recovered from COVID-19. Each CDR3 is given with its conserved first and last residue. D genes are given only for firm matches. Clone size is given for some rows only: seen once, a few or many times, or a class if the clone is expanded.

>TRBJ1-3|NA|TRBD1|TRBV6-5
TGTGCCAGCAGTTACGGGACAGGGAGAGCTGGAAACACCATATATTTT
CASSYGTGRAGNTIYF
>TRBJ1-1|NA|NA|TRBV12-3/TRBV12-4
TGTGCCAGCAGTCCTACTAAAGGTGAAGCTTTCTTT
CASSPTKGEAFF
>TRBJ1-4|NA|NA|TRBV4-2
TGTGCCAGCAGCCAAGACAGGGGCAATGAAAAACTGTTTTTT
CASSQDRGNEKLFF
>TRBJ1-6|NA|TRBD1|TRBV2
TGTGCCAGCGGCGGGACAGGGATCTATAATTCACCCCTCCACTTT
CASGGTGIYNSPLHF
>TRBJ2-7|once|NA|TRBV7-2
TGTGCCAGCAGCTTAGCAGAAAGGGGAGGCGAGCAGTACTTC
CASSLAERGGEQYF
>TRBJ1-2|NA|TRBD1|TRBV7-9
TGTGCCAGCAGCCTACAGGGGGCGGGAGGCTACACCTTC
CASSLQGAGGYTF
>TRBJ1-3|NA|TRBD1|TRBV2
TGTGCCAGCAGTGTCAGGGGGCAAAACTCTGGAAACACCATATATTTT
CASSVRGQNSGNTIYF
>TRBJ2-7|NA|NA|TRBV3-1/TRBV3-2
TGTGCCAGCAGCCAAGGAGGAGATCTGTACTTC
CASSQGGDLYF
>TRBJ2-7|NA|TRBD1|TRBV4-1
TGCGCCAGCAGCCAGACAGGGCCAGCCTACGAGCAGTACTTC
CASSQTGPAYEQYF
>TRBJ1-2|once|NA|TRBV27
TGTGCCAGCAGTTTATTCCAGGGCCACTATGGCTACACCTTC
CASSLFQGHYGYTF
>TRBJ1-5|NA|NA|TRBV28
TGTGCCAGCAGTTTGGAACAGTTGAATCAGCCCCAGCATTTT
CASSLEQLNQPQHF
>TRBJ2-1|NA|NA|TRBV7-9
TGTGCCAGCAGCTTAGTAACTCTCGATGAGCAGTTCTTC
CASSLVTLDEQFF
>TRBJ1-4|NA|NA|TRBV2
TGTGCCAGCAGTGGGGGGGCTAATGAAAAACTGTTTTTT
CASSGGANEKLFF
>TRBJ1-2|NA|TRBD1|TRBV9
TGTGCCAGCAGCGATGGACAGGGGTTTTCCTACACCTTC
CASSDGQGFSYTF
>TRBJ1-1|NA|TRBD1|TRBV9
TGTGCCAGCAGCGAGACAGGGGTGGGCACTGAAGCTTTCTTT
CASSETGVGTEAFF
>TRBJ1-1|NA|NA|TRBV5-5
TGTGCCAGCAGTTTGCAGGGGTACACTGAAGCTTTCTTT
CASSLQGYTEAFF
>TRBJ2-1|once|TRBD2|TRBV7-2
TGTGCCAGCAGCTTAGTGGGGACTAGCGGGGGACCCGAGCAGTTCTTC
CASSLVGTSGGPEQFF
>TRBJ1-6|NA|TRBD1|TRBV28
TGTGCCAGCAGGATCGGGGGGACAGGGGGATCACCCCTCCACTTT
CASRIGGTGGSPLHF
>TRBJ1-1|NA|NA|TRBV7-2
TGTGCCAGCAGCTGGCAGGACATGAACACTGAAGCTTTCTTT
CASSWQDMNTEAFF
>TRBJ1-1|once|NA|TRBV28
TGTGCCAGCAGTTTATACGGCAGGGAGGTTACTGAAGCTTTCTTT
CASSLYGREVTEAFF
>TRBJ1-1|NA|NA|TRBV6-5
TGTGCCAGCACCCCAGGACAGCCAAACACTGAAGCTTTCTTT
CASTPGQPNTEAFF
>TRBJ2-2|NA|NA|TRBV6-2/TRBV6-3
TGTGCCAGCAGTTACTCAGGTGGGGCCACCGGGGAGCTGTTTTTT
CASSYSGGATGELFF
>TRBJ1-1|NA|TRBD1|TRBV30
TGTGCCTGGAGTGGGGGACAGGGGAACACTGAAGCTTTCTTT
CAWSGGQGNTEAFF
>TRBJ1-3|few|TRBD1|TRBV25-1
TGTGCCAGCAGTGACTTCAGGGGGTCTGGAAACACCATATATTTT
CASSDFRGSGNTIYF
>TRBJ2-5|NA|TRBD2|TRBV24-1
TGTGCCACCAGTGACATAGCGGGGTGGGAGACCCAGTACTTC
CATSDIAGWETQYF
>TRBJ1-2|few|NA|TRBV7-2
TGTGCCAGCAGCTGGGTCCCTGCGGGGTATGGCTACACCTTC
CASSWVPAGYGYTF